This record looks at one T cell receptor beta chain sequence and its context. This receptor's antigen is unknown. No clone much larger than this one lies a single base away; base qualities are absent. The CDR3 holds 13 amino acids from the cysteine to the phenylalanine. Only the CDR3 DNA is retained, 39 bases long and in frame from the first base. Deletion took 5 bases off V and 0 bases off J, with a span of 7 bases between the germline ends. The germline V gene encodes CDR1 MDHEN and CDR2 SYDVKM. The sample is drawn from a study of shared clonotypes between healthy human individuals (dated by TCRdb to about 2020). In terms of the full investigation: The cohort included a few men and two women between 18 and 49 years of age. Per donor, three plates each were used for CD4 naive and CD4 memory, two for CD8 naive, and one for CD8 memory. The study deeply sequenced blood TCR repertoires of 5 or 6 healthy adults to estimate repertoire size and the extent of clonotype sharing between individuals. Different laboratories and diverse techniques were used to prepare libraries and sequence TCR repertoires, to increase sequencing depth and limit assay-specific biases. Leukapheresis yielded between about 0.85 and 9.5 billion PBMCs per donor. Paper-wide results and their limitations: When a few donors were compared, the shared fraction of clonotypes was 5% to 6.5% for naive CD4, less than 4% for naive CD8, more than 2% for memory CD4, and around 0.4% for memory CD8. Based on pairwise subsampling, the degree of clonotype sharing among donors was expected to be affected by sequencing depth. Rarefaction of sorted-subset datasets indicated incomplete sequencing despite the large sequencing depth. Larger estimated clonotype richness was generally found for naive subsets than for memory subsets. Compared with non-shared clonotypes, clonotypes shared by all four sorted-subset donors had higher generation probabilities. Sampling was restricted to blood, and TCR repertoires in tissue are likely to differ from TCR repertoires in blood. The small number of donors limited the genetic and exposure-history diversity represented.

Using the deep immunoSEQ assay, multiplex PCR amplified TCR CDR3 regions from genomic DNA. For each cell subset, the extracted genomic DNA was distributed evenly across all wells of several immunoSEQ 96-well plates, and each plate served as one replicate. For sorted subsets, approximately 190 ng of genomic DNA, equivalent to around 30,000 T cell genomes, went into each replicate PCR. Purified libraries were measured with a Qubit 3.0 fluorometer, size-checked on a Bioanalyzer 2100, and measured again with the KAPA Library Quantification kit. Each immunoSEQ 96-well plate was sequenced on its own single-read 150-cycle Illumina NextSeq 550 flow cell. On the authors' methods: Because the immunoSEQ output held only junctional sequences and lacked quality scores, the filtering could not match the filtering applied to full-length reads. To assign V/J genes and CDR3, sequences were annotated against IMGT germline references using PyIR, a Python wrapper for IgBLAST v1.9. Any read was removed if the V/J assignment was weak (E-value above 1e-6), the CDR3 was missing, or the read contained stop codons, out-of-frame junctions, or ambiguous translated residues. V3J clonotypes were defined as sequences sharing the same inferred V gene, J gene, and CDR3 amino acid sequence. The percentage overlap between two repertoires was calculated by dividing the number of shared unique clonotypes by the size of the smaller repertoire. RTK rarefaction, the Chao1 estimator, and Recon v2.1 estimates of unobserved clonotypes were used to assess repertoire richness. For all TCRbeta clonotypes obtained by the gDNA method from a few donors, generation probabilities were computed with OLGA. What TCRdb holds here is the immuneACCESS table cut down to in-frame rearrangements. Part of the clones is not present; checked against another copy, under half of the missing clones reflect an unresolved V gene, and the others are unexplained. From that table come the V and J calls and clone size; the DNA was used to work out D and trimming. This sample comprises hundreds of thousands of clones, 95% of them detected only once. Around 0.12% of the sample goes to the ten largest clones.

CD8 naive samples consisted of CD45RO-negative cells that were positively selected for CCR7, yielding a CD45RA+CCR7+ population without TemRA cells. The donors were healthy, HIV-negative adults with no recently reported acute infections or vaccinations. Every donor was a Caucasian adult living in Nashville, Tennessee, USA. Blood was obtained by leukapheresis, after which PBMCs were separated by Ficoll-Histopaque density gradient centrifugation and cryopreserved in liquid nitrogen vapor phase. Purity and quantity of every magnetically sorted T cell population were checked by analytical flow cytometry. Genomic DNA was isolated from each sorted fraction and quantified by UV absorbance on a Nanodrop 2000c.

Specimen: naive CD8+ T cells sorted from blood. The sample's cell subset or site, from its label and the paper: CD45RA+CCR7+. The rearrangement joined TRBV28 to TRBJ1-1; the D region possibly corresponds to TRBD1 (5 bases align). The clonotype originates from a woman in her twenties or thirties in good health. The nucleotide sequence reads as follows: TGTGCCAGCAGTGGGACTGTGAACACTGAAGCTTTCTTT. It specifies CASSGTVNTEAFF.